This TCR beta chain was identified in a study of OX40 agonist ivuxolimab in advanced cancers. Findings and limits, study-wide: The work left the antigen specificity of expanded peripheral T cells undetermined.

Patients with a history of autoimmune disease or on systemic immunosuppression were excluded. The data were produced by immunoSEQ multiplex PCR, yet TCRdb's version contains in-frame clones alone and is incomplete. The sample lists approximately 70,000 clones, 75% to 95% seen once, with 5% to 7% in the top ten. Germline V gene lookup returns CDR1 LGHNA and CDR2 YNFKEQ. The CDR3 sequence is 13 residues long. V was clipped by 3 bases and J by 6 bases, with 12 bases between them. This clone occurred once. Its specificity is unknown. The receptor's source is an adult with an advanced solid tumor such as melanoma, head and neck, liver or kidney cancer. The starting material was CD4+ or CD8+ T cells sorted from blood, obtained in a trial of the OX40 agonist ivuxolimab. This chain links TRBV4-2 with TRBJ2-7; the D call may be TRBD1 or TRBD2 (5 bases each). CDR3 bases: TGTGCCAGCAGCCAGGAGGACAACCTCGAGCAGTACTTC. This gives the protein CASSQEDNLEQYF.